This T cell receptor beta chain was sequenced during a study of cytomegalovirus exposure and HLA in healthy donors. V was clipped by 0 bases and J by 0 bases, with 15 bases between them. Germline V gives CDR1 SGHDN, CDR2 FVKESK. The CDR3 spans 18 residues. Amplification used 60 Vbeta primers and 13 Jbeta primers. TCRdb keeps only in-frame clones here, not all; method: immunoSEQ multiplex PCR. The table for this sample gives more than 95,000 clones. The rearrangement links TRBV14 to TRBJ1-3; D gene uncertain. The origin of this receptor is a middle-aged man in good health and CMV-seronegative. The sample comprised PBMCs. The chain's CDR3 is CASSQDYSGFYSGNTIYF. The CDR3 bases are TGTGCCAGCAGCCAAGATTATTCGGGGTTTTACTCTGGAAACACCATATATTTT.